A selection of T cell receptor beta chains follows, all from one sample in a study of T-cell reconstitution after alpha-beta-depleted transplantation in children. MiXCR was run by TCRdb on the PCR reads, yielding one entry per CDR3 protein. The table has about 420,000 distinct CDR3 sequences, around 16% seen once. Here the sequenced sample was PBMCs, mostly from graft donor cells, taken 360 days after TCRalphabeta/CD19-depleted stem cell transplant. Receptors originate from a boy less than two years old who had a stem cell transplant for Wiskott-Aldrich syndrome, so the T cells may come from the graft donor. CDR3s include the opening cysteine and the closing phenylalanine or tryptophan. D genes are given only for firm matches. Not all rows give a size; the values are once, few, many and, for expanded clones, a class.

j_call v_call d_call clone_size cdr3_nt cdr3_aa
TRBJ1-5 TRBV7-2 TRBD1 many TGTGCCAGCAGCTTAGAGGGGGCCACTCGGGCCCAGCATTTT CASSLEGATRAQHF
TRBJ2-2 TRBV11-2 TRBD1 few TGTGCCAGCAGACTGACAGGGCTAAACACCGGGGAGCTGTTTTTT CASRLTGLNTGELFF
TRBJ2-3 TRBV29-1 TRBD1 few TGCAGCGTTCGGGGACAGGGCGTTTATACGCAGTATTTT CSVRGQGVYTQYF
TRBJ2-3 TRBV5-6 - - TGTGCCAGCAGCCAGTTCGACCGAAGGACAGATACGCAGTATTTT CASSQFDRRTDTQYF
TRBJ2-7 TRBV12-3/TRBV12-4 TRBD1 - TGTGCCAGCAGTTTTGGGGACAGGGAACAGCAGTACTTC CASSFGDREQQYF
TRBJ1-5 TRBV12-5 TRBD1 - TGTGCTAGTGGTTTGTTGGGACAGGCGGGTCAGCCCCAGCATTTT CASGLLGQAGQPQHF
TRBJ2-5 TRBV10-3 - many TGTGCCATCAGTGGATCCGGGACGAACCTTGGGGAGACCCAGTACTTC CAISGSGTNLGETQYF
TRBJ2-7 TRBV5-1 - once TGCGCCAGCAGCCCCCTGGCTAGCTCCTACGAGCAGTACTTC CASSPLASSYEQYF
TRBJ2-7 TRBV7-9 TRBD1 few TGTGCCAGCAGCTCCCGGAGACAGGGGAAATACGAGCAGTACTTC CASSSRRQGKYEQYF
TRBJ2-2 TRBV28 - few TGTGCCAGCAGTTTAACGGGATCGAACACCGGGGAGCTGTTTTTT CASSLTGSNTGELFF
TRBJ2-3 TRBV27 TRBD2 - TGTGCCATCAGTTTAGTGTCTCTAGCGGTACGACGTGGCACAGATACGCAGTATTTT CAISLVSLAVRRGTDTQYF
TRBJ1-4 TRBV7-9 TRBD1 - TGTGCCAGCAGCATAGGGACAGGGAACGTAGCTAATGAAAAACTGTTTTTT CASSIGTGNVANEKLFF
TRBJ2-3 TRBV20-1 - few TGCAGTGCTAATCTAGGGATTACAGATACGCAGTATTTT CSANLGITDTQYF
TRBJ2-7 TRBV20-1 - - TGCAGTGCAACCTGGACCCTCGGCGAGCAGTACTTC CSATWTLGEQYF
TRBJ2-7 TRBV20-1 - - TGCAGTGGCCGGGAAGTCTCCCACAACGAGCAGTACTTC CSGREVSHNEQYF
TRBJ2-7 TRBV4-3 - few TGCGCCAGCAGCCAAGAAGACAACAGGGAACTCTACGAGCAGTACTTC CASSQEDNRELYEQYF
TRBJ2-1 TRBV20-1 - few TGCAGTGCTAGGGGATGGTGTGATGAGCAGTTCTTC CSARGWCDEQFF
TRBJ2-1 TRBV6-5 - few TGTGCCAGCAGTTACTCAATAGGGAGCGGATCCTACAATGAGCAGTTCTTC CASSYSIGSGSYNEQFF
TRBJ2-1 TRBV24-1 - few TGTGCCACTGGAGGGCCCTACAATGAGCAGTTCTTC CATGGPYNEQFF
TRBJ2-4 TRBV10-3 TRBD2 few TGTGCCATCAGTGAAGCACTAGCGGGAGATGGAGCCAAAAACATTCAGTACTTC CAISEALAGDGAKNIQYF
TRBJ2-2 TRBV20-1 TRBD2 - TGCAGTGCTAGAGATGGGGGGGGCACCGGGGAGCTGTTTTTT CSARDGGGTGELFF
TRBJ2-7 TRBV5-1 - - TGCGCCAGCAGCGTTATCCGGGTCGGTGGGTTCTACGAGCAGTACTTC CASSVIRVGGFYEQYF
TRBJ2-1 TRBV4-3 - - TGCGCCAGCAGCCAAGCCGTCGTAATGAGCTCCTACAATGAGCAGTTCTTC CASSQAVVMSSYNEQFF
TRBJ2-2 TRBV24-1 TRBD1 - TGTGCCACCAGTGAACAGGGACAGGGGGCGAGCACCGGGGAGCTGTTTTTT CATSEQGQGASTGELFF
TRBJ1-1 TRBV12-3/TRBV12-4 TRBD1 few TGTGCCAGCAGTTCCGGACAGGGACTATCTGAAGCTTTCTTT CASSSGQGLSEAFF
TRBJ2-1 TRBV7-6 - few TGTGCCAGCAGTCGTCGGGAGGACAGCTCCTACAATGAGCAGTTCTTC CASSRREDSSYNEQFF
TRBJ2-1 TRBV6-5 - few TGTGCCAGCAGTTACTCCTTGCGGAGGTTGTCCTACAATGAGCAGTTCTTC CASSYSLRRLSYNEQFF